This T cell receptor beta chain emerged from a study of blood T cell repertoires in COVID-19. Repertoires were generated with immunoSEQ multiplex PCR, while TCRdb's copy carries only in-frame clones and drops some. The sample includes 150,000 to 200,000 clones, around 89% of them seen just once. The material sequenced was peripheral blood. This TCR was sampled from a middle-aged man with active or convalescent COVID-19.

In DNA form, the CDR3 reads TGTGCCAGCAGTTACCTAAGAACTGAAGCTTTCTTT. It is translated as CASSYLRTEAFF. V is TRBV6-2 or TRBV6-3 and J is TRBJ1-1; D is unclear. CDR3 length: 12 amino acids. The V end lost 2 bases, the J end lost 5 bases, and 6 bases lay between the germline ends. The germline CDR1 and CDR2 sequences are MNHEY and SVGEGT.